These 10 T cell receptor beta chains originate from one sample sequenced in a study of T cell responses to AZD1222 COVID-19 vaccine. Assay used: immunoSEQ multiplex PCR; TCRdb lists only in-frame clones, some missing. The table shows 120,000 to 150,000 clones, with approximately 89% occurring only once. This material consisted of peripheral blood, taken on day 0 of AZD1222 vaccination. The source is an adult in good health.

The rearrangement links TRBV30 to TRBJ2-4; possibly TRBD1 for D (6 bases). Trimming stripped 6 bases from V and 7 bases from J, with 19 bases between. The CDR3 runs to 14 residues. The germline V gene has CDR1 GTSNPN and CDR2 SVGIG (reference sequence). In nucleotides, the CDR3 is TGTGCCTGCGACCCCCAGGGGAATAAGAACATTCAGTACTTC. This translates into CACDPQGNKNIQYF.

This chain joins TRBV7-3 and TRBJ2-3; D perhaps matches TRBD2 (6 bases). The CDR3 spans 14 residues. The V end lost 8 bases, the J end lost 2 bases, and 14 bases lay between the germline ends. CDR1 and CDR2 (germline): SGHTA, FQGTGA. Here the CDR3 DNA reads TGTGCCAGCCGTCCGGGACTTACCACAGATACGCAGTATTTT. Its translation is CASRPGLTTDTQYF.

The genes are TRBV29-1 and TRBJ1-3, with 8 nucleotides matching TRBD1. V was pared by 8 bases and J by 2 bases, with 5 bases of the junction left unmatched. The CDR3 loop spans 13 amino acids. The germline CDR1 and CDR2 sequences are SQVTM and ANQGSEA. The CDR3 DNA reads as TGCAGCACACAGACAGGGGCTGGAAACACCATATATTTT. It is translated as CSTQTGAGNTIYF.

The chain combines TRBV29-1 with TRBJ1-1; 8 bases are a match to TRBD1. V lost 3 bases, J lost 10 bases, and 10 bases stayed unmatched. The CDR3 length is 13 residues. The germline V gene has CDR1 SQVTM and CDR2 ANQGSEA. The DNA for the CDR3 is TGCAGCGTTGATTGGACAGGGCGACTAGGAGCTTTCTTT. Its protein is CSVDWTGRLGAFF.

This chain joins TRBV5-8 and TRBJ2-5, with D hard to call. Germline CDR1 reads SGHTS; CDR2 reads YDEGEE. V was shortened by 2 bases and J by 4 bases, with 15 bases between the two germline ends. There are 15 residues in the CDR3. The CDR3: CASSLIVGLGETQYF. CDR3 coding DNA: TGTGCCAGCAGCTTAATTGTGGGCTTAGGAGAGACCCAGTACTTC.

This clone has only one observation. The CDR3 coding sequence is TGCGCCAGCAGCCAAGGACAGACTAACTATGGCTACACCTTC. Translated, it gives CASSQGQTNYGYTF. This chain uses TRBV4-3 with TRBJ1-2, with D perhaps TRBD1 (5 bases). Germline values: CDR1 LGHNA, CDR2 YSLEER. This CDR3 is built from 14 residues. Trimming shortened V by 1 base and J by 0 bases, and 6 bases separated the two germline ends.

CDR3 loop: CASSLRVGGIDGYTF. The DNA of the CDR3 is TGTGCCAGCAGTTTAAGGGTGGGGGGAATCGATGGCTACACCTTC. The chain links TRBV27 to TRBJ1-2; tentative D call: TRBD1 (5 bases). The CDR3 extends over 15 amino acids. Per the germline V gene, CDR1 is MNHEY and CDR2 is SMNVEV (reference sequence). Trimming took off 2 bases at V and 6 bases at J, with 16 bases between the two ends.

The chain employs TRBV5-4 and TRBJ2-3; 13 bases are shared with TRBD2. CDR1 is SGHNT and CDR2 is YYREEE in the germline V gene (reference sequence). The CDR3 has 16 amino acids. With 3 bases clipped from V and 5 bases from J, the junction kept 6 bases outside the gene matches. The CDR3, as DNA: TGTGCCAGCAGCTCCCCGACTAGCGGGGGGAAAGATACGCAGTATTTT. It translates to CASSSPTSGGKDTQYF.

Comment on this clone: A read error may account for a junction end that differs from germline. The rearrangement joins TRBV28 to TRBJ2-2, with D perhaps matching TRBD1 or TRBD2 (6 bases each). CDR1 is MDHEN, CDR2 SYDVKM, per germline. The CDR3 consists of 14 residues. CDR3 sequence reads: CASTGGLNTGELFF. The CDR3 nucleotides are TGTGCAAGCACCGGGGGCCTAAACACCGGGGAGCTGTTTTTT. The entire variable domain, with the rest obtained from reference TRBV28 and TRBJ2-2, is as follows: DVKVTQSSRYLVKRTGEKVFLECVQDMDHENMFWYRQDPGLGLRLIYFSYDVKMKEKGDIPEGYSVSREKKERFSLILESASTNQTSMYLCASTGGLNTGELFFGEGSRLTVL.

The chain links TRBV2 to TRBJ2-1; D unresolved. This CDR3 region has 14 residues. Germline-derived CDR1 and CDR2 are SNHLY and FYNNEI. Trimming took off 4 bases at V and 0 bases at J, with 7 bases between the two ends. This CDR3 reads CASSGPNSYNEQFF. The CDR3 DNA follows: TGTGCCAGCAGTGGGCCAAACTCCTACAATGAGCAGTTCTTC.